This TCR beta chain was captured by sequencing in a study of cytomegalovirus exposure and HLA in healthy donors. At collection, donors were nominally healthy, but unrecorded immune exposures were probable. The CDR3 is 14 amino acids. CDR1 SGHAT and CDR2 FQDESV come from the germline V gene (reference sequence). Unmatched junction bases numbered 7, after V lost 5 bases and J lost 6 bases. The primer mix had 60 Vbeta and 13 Jbeta primers. TCRdb's table, derived via immunoSEQ multiplex PCR, lists solely in-frame clones and lacks some. The table includes roughly 81,000 clones, about three quarters detected once.

The sequenced sample consisted of PBMCs. The V gene is TRBV11-1, the J gene TRBJ2-7, with 10 bases that match TRBD1. This TCR was recovered from a boy between 10 and 17 years old in good health and CMV-seronegative. The CDR3 region is CASSPGTGVIEQYF. CDR3 nucleotide sequence: TGTGCCAGCAGCCCCGGGACAGGGGTTATCGAGCAGTACTTC.